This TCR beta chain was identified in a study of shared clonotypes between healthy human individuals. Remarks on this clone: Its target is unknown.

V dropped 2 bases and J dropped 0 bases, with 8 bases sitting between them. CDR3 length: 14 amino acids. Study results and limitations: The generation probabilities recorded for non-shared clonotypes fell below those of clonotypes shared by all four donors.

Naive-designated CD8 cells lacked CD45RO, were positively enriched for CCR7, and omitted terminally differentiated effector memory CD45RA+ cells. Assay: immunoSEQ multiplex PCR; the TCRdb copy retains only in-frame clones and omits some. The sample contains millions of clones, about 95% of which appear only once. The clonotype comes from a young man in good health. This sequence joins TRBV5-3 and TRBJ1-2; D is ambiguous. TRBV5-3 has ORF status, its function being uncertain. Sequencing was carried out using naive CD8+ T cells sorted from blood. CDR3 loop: CARSFKVANYGYTF. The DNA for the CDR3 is TGTGCCAGAAGCTTTAAAGTTGCTAACTATGGCTACACCTTC.